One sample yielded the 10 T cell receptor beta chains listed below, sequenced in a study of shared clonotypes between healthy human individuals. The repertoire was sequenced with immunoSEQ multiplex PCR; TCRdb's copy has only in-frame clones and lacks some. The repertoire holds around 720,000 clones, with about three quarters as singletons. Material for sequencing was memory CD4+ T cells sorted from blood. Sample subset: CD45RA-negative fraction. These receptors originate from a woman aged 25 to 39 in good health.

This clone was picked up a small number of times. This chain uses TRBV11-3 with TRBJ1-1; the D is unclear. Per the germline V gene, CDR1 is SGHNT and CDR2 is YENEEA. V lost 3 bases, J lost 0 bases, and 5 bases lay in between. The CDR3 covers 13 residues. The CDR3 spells CASSFDLNTEAFF. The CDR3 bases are TGTGCCAGCAGCTTTGATCTGAACACTGAAGCTTTCTTT.

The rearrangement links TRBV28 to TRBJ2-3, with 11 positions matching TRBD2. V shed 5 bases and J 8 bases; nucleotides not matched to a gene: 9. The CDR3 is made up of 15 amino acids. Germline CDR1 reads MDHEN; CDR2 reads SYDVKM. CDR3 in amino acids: CASSPLAGGSVTQYF. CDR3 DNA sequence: TGTGCCAGCAGTCCGCTAGCGGGAGGATCTGTTACGCAGTATTTT.

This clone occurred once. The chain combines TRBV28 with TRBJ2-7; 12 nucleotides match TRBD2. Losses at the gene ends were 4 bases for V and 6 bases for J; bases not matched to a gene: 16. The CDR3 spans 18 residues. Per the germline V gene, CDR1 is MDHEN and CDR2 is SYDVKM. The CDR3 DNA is TGTGCCAGCAGTTCGTACAAATCGCGGTCTAGCGGGAGGGGCGAGCAGTACTTC. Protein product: CASSSYKSRSSGRGEQYF.

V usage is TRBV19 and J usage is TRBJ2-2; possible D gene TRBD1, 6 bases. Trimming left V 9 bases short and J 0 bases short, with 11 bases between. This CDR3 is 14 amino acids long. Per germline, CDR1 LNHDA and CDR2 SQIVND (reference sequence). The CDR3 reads CASWGHANTGELFF. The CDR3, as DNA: TGTGCCAGCTGGGGACACGCGAACACCGGGGAGCTGTTTTTT. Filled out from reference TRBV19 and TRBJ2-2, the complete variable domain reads DGGITQSPKYLFRKEGQNVTLSCEQNLNHDAMYWYRQDPGQGLRLIYYSQIVNDFQKGDIAEGYSVSREKKESFPLTVTSAQKNPTAFYLCASWGHANTGELFFGEGSRLTVL.

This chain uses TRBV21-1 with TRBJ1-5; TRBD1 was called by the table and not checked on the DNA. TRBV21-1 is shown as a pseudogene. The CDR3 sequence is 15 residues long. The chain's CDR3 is CASRKRHQLNQPQHF. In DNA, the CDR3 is TGTGCCAGCAGAAAGAGACACCAATTAAATCAGCCCCAGCATTTT.

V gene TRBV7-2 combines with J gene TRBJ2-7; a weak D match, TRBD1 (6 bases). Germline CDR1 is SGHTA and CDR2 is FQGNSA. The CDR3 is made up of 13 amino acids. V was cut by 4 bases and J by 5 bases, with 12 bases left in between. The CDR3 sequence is CASSSNRVNEQYF. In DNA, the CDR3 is TGTGCCAGCAGCTCTAACAGGGTAAACGAGCAGTACTTC.

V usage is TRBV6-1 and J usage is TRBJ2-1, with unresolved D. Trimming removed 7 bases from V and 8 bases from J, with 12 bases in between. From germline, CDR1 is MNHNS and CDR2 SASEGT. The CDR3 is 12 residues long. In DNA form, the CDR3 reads TGTGCCAGCACCCCTCAGGCACATGAGCAGTTCTTC. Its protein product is CASTPQAHEQFF.

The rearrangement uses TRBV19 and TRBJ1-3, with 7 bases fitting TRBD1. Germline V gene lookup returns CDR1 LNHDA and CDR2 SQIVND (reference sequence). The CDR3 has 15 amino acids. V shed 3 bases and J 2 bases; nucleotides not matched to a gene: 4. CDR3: CASSMGQWTGNTIYF. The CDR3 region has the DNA TGTGCCAGTAGTATGGGACAGTGGACTGGAAACACCATATATTTT.

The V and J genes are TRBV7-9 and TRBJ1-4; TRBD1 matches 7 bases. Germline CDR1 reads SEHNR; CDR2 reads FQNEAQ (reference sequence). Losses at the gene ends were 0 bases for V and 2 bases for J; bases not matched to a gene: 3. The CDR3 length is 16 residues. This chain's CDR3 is CASSLAQGGTNEKLFF. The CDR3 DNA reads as TGTGCCAGCAGCTTAGCCCAGGGGGGGACTAATGAAAAACTGTTTTTT.

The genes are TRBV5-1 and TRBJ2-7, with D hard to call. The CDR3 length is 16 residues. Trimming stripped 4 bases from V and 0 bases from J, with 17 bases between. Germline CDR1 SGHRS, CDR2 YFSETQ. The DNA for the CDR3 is TGCGCCAGCAGCCCGGGTGGCGGTCTAAGCTCCTACGAGCAGTACTTC. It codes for CASSPGGGLSSYEQYF.